These 18 T cell receptor beta chains came from one sample sequenced in a study of cytomegalovirus exposure and HLA in healthy donors. The PCR had 60 Vbeta and 13 Jbeta primers. Clones were read by immunoSEQ multiplex PCR, and TCRdb kept only the in-frame ones, dropping some. This repertoire includes 75,000 to 95,000 clones. The source material was PBMCs. Receptors originate from a woman aged 60-70 years in good health and CMV-seronegative.

This chain joins TRBV5-1 and TRBJ2-1, with 8 nucleotides matching TRBD2. CDR1 and CDR2 from the germline V gene are SGHRS and YFSETQ. There are 15 residues in the CDR3. With 0 bases clipped from V and 3 bases from J, the junction kept 2 bases outside the gene matches. This chain's CDR3 is CASSLVAGGYNEQFF. The CDR3 DNA reads as TGCGCCAGCAGCTTGGTGGCGGGAGGCTACAATGAGCAGTTCTTC.

The V and J genes are TRBV7-9 and TRBJ2-2, with a tentative D call TRBD1 (7 bases). The V and J ends lost 3 bases and 8 bases respectively, with 19 bases between them. There are 16 residues in the CDR3. CDR1 and CDR2 from the germline V gene are SEHNR and FQNEAQ (reference sequence). CDR3 DNA: TGTGCCAGCAGCTTCAGGGGGGCGCAGGCTGATGGGGAGCTGTTTTTT. Its translation is CASSFRGAQADGELFF.

This chain connects TRBV6-5 to TRBJ1-2; D unresolved. CDR1 is MNHEY, CDR2 SVGAGI, per germline. Trimming stripped 0 bases from V and 6 bases from J, with 11 bases between. The CDR3 has 14 amino acids. This CDR3 reads CASSYSRTGDGYTF. The CDR3 region has the DNA TGTGCCAGCAGTTACTCGAGGACCGGGGATGGCTACACCTTC.

The chain employs TRBV6-5 and TRBJ2-7; the match to TRBD1 covers 9 bases. Germline V CDR1 and CDR2: MNHEY, SVGAGI. J was trimmed by 4 bases and V by 2 bases; bases with no gene match: 0. The CDR3 totals 13 residues. CDR3 loop: CASSYDRGYEQYF. The CDR3 nucleotides are TGTGCCAGCAGTTACGACAGGGGGTACGAGCAGTACTTC.

This chain connects TRBV5-1 to TRBJ2-7; TRBD2 agrees at 7 bases. CDR1 is SGHRS, CDR2 YFSETQ, per germline. With 4 bases clipped from V and 4 bases from J, the junction kept 8 bases outside the gene matches. CDR3 size: 14 residues. CDR3 sequence reads: CASSSPGGSYEQYF. CDR3 coding DNA: TGCGCCAGCAGCAGTCCAGGCGGGAGTTACGAGCAGTACTTC.

The chain links TRBV2 to TRBJ1-1, with 7 bases fitting TRBD1. The CDR3 is 14 amino acids. Trimming at V came to 5 bases and at J to 0 bases, leaving 3 bases not matched to a gene. Germline CDR1 SNHLY, CDR2 FYNNEI. CDR3 coding DNA: TGTGCCAGCAGTCCACAGGGGATGAACACTGAAGCTTTCTTT. Protein product: CASSPQGMNTEAFF.

The genes are TRBV7-6 and TRBJ2-1; 13 bases map to TRBD2. CDR1 and CDR2 (germline): SGHVS, FNYEAQ. V gave up 1 base and J gave up 4 bases; unmatched junction bases: 4. CDR3 length: 17 residues. The DNA of the CDR3 is TGTGCCAGCAGCTTAGACGGGACTAGCGGGGCATACAATGAGCAGTTCTTC. It translates to CASSLDGTSGAYNEQFF.

CDR3 in amino acids: CASSLGLAGGSYEQYF. In nucleotides, the CDR3 is TGTGCCAGTAGTCTTGGACTAGCGGGCGGTTCCTACGAGCAGTACTTC. The V call is TRBV19, the J call TRBJ2-7; 11 bases align to TRBD2. This CDR3 spans 16 amino acids. Per the germline V gene, CDR1 is LNHDA and CDR2 is SQIVND (reference sequence). V lost 5 bases to trimming and J lost 1 base; unmatched junction nucleotides: 7.

Concerning this clone: Germline is not matched at one junction end, which may reflect a read error. The chain joins TRBV7-7 to TRBJ1-1; D not resolved. CDR3 length: 12 amino acids. The germline gives CDR1 SSHAT, CDR2 FNYEAQ (reference sequence). The CDR3 bases are TGTGCTAGCAGCTTAATGGGCATTGAAGCTTTCTTT. It is translated as CASSLMGIEAFF.

The chain links TRBV2 to TRBJ2-2; no definite D call. Germline V lookup: CDR1 SNHLY, CDR2 FYNNEI. The CDR3 totals 13 residues. Trimming stripped 5 bases from V and 6 bases from J, with 10 bases between. CDR3 in amino acids: CASSPRSAGELFF. The CDR3 bases are TGTGCCAGCAGTCCGAGGAGTGCCGGGGAGCTGTTTTTT.

V is TRBV4-2 and J is TRBJ2-2; 7 nucleotides line up with TRBD2. The germline V gene has CDR1 LGHNA and CDR2 YNFKEQ. CDR3 length: 16 amino acids. J was trimmed by 5 bases and V by 0 bases; bases with no gene match: 6. DNA for the CDR3: TGTGCCAGCAGCCAAGATGGGAGGGCCGGGACCGGGGAGCTGTTTTTT. Its protein is CASSQDGRAGTGELFF.

The V call is TRBV6-5, the J call TRBJ2-7, with D tentatively TRBD2 (5 bases). The CDR3 extends over 14 amino acids. Trimming left V 2 bases short and J 5 bases short, with 13 bases between. Germline V gene data show CDR1 as MNHEY and CDR2 as SVGAGI. The CDR3 nucleotides read TGTGCCAGCAGTTACAGCGGCTATCAAAACGAGCAGTACTTC. This sequence encodes CASSYSGYQNEQYF.

The V gene is TRBV27, the J gene TRBJ2-3; TRBD2 agrees at 9 bases. Germline V gene data show CDR1 as MNHEY and CDR2 as SMNVEV (reference sequence). Trimming cost V 6 bases and J 0 bases; bases outside gene matches: 7. CDR3 length: 16 amino acids. CDR3 nucleotide sequence: TGTGCCAGCAGCCGAGCGGGGGGCCGGAGCACAGATACGCAGTATTTT. Translating it yields CASSRAGGRSTDTQYF.

The genes are TRBV19 and TRBJ2-2, with D tentatively TRBD1 (5 bases). Germline CDR1 reads LNHDA; CDR2 reads SQIVND (reference sequence). Trimming cost V 5 bases and J 4 bases, with 11 bases left between them. The CDR3 extends over 14 amino acids. The CDR3 region has the DNA TGTGCCAGTAGTCTGGGGCAGCCCACCGGGGAGCTGTTTTTT. This codes for CASSLGQPTGELFF.

The chain carries TRBV7-3 and TRBJ2-3; 9 nucleotides agree with TRBD2. V lost 3 bases, J lost 6 bases, and 4 bases stayed unmatched. Germline-derived CDR1 and CDR2 are SGHTA and FQGTGA. The CDR3 is 14 residues long. The CDR3: CASSFSGGRDTQYF. CDR3 nucleotide sequence: TGTGCCAGCAGCTTTAGCGGGGGACGGGATACGCAGTATTTT.

This chain connects TRBV6-5 to TRBJ2-1; unclear D gene. CDR1 is MNHEY and CDR2 is SVGAGI in the germline V gene. The CDR3 spans 13 residues. Trimming removed 2 bases from V and 4 bases from J, with 6 bases in between. The CDR3 bases are TGTGCCAGCAGTTACGGGCTATACAATGAGCAGTTCTTC. Amino acids: CASSYGLYNEQFF.

The chain employs TRBV28 and TRBJ2-7, with 7 bases aligning to TRBD1. V was clipped by 5 bases and J by 0 bases; unmatched bases: 7. The CDR3 spans 15 residues. Germline V gene lookup returns CDR1 MDHEN and CDR2 SYDVKM. The CDR3 protein is CASSPTGVSSYEQYF. In nucleotides, the CDR3 is TGTGCCAGCAGTCCAACAGGGGTCTCCTCCTACGAGCAGTACTTC.

This chain uses TRBV27 with TRBJ2-1; TRBD2 agrees at 11 bases. V trimming: 0 bases; J trimming: 4 bases; junction bases outside the gene matches: 5. Looked up from germline, CDR1 is MNHEY and CDR2 is SMNVEV (reference sequence). This CDR3 spans 17 amino acids. CDR3 nucleotide sequence: TGTGCCAGCAGTTTATCGCCAGGACTAGCGGGTTACAATGAGCAGTTCTTC. Translation: CASSLSPGLAGYNEQFF.